This T cell receptor (beta chain) is drawn from a study of tumor-infiltrating lymphocytes in primary liver carcinoma. As for the study in general: Men as well as women, aged 30 to 69 years, made up the patients. Study results and limitations: Top clones occupying all five tumor regions numbered only about 7-24%. Overlap in tumor-adjacent and tumor-blood pairs fell below that of tumor region pairs.

Many counts were recorded for this clonotype. Antigen unknown. Reverse transcription of around 500 ng total RNA with a constant-region primer produced TCR beta cDNA. Employing slightly modified ARM-PCR, three nested multiplex PCR rounds were run, and these gave rise to the TCR beta libraries. Each CDR3 protein is one row after TCRdb ran MiXCR on the multiplex PCR reads. The sample has tens of thousands of distinct CDR3 sequences; over 60% are singletons. Both RNA and DNA were isolated together from approximately 20-30 mg of bulk tissue that had not been sorted. Sequencing was carried out using liver tumor tissue from sampling region 4. As for subset: tumor region T4, right-lateral pole. The clonotype originates from a man aged 35-49 years with primary liver carcinoma and hepatitis B virus infection.

CDR3 in DNA: TGTGCCAGCATAGGAGGGCAGTTTAAAACCGGGGAGCTGTTTTTT. Protein sequence: CASIGGQFKTGELFF. The chain combines TRBV6-6 with TRBJ2-2; maybe TRBD2 (6 bases). V was shortened by 7 bases and J by 5 bases, with 17 bases between the two germline ends. This CDR3 is 15 amino acids long. CDR1 is MNHNY and CDR2 is SVGAGI in the germline V gene (reference sequence).